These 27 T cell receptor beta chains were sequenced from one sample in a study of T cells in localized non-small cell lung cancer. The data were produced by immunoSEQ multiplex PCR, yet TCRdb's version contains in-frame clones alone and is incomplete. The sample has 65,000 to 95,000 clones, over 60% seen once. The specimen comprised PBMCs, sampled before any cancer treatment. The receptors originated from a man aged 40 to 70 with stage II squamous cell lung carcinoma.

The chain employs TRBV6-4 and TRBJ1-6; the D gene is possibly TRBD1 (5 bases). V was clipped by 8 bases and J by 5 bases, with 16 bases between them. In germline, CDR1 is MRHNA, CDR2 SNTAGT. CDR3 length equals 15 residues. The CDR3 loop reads CASRRGAGDNSPLHF. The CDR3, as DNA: TGTGCCAGCCGCCGTGGGGCTGGCGATAATTCACCCCTCCACTTT.

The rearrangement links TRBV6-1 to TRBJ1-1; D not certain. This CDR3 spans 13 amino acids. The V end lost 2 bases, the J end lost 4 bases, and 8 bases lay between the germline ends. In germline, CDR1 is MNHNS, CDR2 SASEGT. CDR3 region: CASSEQRGTEAFF. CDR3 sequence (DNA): TGTGCCAGCAGTGAACAACGAGGCACTGAAGCTTTCTTT.

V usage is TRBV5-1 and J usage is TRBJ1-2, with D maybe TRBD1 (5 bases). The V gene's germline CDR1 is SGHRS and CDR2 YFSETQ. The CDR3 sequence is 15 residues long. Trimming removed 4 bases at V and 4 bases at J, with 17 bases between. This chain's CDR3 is CASSEEGWGAYGYTF. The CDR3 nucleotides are TGCGCCAGCAGCGAAGAGGGGTGGGGAGCCTATGGCTACACCTTC.

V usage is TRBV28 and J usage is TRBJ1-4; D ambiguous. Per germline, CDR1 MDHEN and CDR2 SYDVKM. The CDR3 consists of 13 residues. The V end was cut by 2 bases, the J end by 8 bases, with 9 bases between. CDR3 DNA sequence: TGTGCCAGCAGTTTAGAGGCAGACGAAAAACTGTTTTTT. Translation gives CASSLEADEKLFF.

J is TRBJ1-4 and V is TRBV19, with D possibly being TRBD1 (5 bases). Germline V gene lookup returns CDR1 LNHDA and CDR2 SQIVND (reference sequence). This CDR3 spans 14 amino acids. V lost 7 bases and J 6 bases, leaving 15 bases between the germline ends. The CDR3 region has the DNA TGTGCCAGTACCTCGACGGGAGGGGATGAAAAACTGTTTTTT. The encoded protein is CASTSTGGDEKLFF.

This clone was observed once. CDR3 nucleotides: TGTGCCAGCAGCTTAGATGTGGGTAGCACAGATACGCAGTATTTT. It specifies CASSLDVGSTDTQYF. The rearrangement joins TRBV7-9 to TRBJ2-3; D is unresolved. CDR1 is SEHNR and CDR2 is FQNEAQ in the germline V gene (reference sequence). The CDR3 is 15 residues long. Trimming left V 1 base short and J 0 bases short, with 8 bases between. The full variable domain, in which reference TRBV7-9 and TRBJ2-3 provide the parts outside the CDR3, is DTGVSQNPRHKITKRGQNVTFRCDPISEHNRLYWYRQTLGQGPEFLTYFQNEAQLEKSRLLSDRFSAERPKGSFSTLEIQRTEQGDSAMYLCASSLDVGSTDTQYFGPGTRLTVL.

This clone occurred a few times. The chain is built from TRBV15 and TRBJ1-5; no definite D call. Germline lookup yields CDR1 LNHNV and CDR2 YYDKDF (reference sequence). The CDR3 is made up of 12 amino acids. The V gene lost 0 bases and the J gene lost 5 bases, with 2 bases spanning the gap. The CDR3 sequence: CATSRDDQPQHF. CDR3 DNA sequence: TGTGCCACCAGCAGAGATGATCAGCCCCAGCATTTT.

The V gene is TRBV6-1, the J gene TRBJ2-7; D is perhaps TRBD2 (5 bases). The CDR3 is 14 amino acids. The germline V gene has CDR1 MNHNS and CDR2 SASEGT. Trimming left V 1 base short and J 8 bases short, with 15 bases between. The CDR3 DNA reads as TGTGCCAGCAGTGAAGTTCCGGGGAATGTCAAGCAGTACTTC. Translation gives CASSEVPGNVKQYF.

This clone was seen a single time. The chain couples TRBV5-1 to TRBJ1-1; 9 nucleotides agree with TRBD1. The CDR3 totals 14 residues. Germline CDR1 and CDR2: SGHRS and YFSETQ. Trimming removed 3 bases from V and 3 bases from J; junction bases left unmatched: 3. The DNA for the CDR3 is TGCGCCAGCAGCTCGGACAGGGGATACACTGAAGCTTTCTTT. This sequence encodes CASSSDRGYTEAFF. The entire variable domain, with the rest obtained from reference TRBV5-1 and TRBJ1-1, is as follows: KAGVTQTPRYLIKTRGQQVTLSCSPISGHRSVSWYQQTPGQGLQFLFEYFSETQRNKGNFPGRFSGRQFSNSRSEMNVSTLELGDSALYLCASSSDRGYTEAFFGQGTRLTVV.

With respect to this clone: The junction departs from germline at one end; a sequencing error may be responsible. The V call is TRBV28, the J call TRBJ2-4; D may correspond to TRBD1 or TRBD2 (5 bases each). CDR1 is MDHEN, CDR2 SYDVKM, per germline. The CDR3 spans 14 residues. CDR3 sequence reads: CASSPGRAQNIQYF. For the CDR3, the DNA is TGTGCCAGCAGCCCGGGGCGAGCCCAAAACATTCAGTACTTC.

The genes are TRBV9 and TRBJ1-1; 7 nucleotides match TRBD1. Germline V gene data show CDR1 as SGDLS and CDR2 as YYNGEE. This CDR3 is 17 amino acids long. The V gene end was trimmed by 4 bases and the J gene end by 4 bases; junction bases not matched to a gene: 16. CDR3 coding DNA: TGTGCCAGCAGCCCAACGCCCCGACAGGGAGGGAGCACTGAAGCTTTCTTT. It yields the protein CASSPTPRQGGSTEAFF.

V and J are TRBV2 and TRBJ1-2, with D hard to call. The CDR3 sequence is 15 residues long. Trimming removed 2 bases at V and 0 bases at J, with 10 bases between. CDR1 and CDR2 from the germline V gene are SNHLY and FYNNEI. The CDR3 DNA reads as TGTGCCAGCAGTGAAATCGCAGGTGCTAACTATGGCTACACCTTC. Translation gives CASSEIAGANYGYTF. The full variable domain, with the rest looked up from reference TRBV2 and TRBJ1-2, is EPEVTQTPSHQVTQMGQEVILRCVPISNHLYFYWYRQILGQKVEFLVSFYNNEISEKSEIFDDQFSVERPDGSNFTLKIRSTKLEDSAMYFCASSEIAGANYGYTFGSGTRLTVV.

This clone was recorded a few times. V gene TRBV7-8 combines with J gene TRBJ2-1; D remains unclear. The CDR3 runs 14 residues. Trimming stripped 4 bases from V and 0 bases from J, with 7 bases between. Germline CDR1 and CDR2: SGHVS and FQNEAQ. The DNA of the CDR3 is TGTGCCAGCAGCTGGGGTGTCTCCTACAATGAGCAGTTCTTC. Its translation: CASSWGVSYNEQFF.

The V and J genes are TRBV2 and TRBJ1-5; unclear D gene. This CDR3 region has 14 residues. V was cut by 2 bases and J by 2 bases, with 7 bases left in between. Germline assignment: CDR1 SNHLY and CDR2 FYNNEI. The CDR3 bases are TGTGCCAGCAGTGAAATGGCCGGCAATCAGCCCCAGCATTTT. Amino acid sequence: CASSEMAGNQPQHF.

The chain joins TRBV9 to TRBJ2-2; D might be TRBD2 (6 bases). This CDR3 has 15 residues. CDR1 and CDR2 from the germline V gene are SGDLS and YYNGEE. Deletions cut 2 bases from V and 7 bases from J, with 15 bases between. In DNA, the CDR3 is TGTGCCAGCAGCGTCGTACCCGGGAGCCTCGGGGAGCTGTTTTTT. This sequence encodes CASSVVPGSLGELFF.

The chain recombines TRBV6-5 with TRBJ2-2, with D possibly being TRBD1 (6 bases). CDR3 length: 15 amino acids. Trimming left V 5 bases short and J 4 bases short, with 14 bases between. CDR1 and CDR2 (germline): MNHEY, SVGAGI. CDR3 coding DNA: TGTGCCAGCAGTCCCTCAGGGGTCCTCACCGGGGAGCTGTTTTTT. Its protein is CASSPSGVLTGELFF.

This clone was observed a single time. For the CDR3, the DNA is TGTGCCAGCAGCCGCGCAGGGGAGGGGAGCACTGAAGCTTTCTTT. Translated, it gives CASSRAGEGSTEAFF. The V and J genes are TRBV4-2 and TRBJ1-1, with TRBD1 as a possible D gene (6 bases). Per germline, CDR1 LGHNA and CDR2 YNFKEQ. The CDR3 is made up of 15 amino acids. Between the trimmed V and J ends, which lost 4 bases and 4 bases, there was a span of 16 bases.

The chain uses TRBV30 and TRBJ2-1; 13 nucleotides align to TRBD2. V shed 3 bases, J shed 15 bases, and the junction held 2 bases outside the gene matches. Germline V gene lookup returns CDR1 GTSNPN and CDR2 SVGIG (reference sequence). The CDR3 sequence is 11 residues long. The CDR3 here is CAWRGLAGSFF. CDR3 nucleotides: TGTGCCTGGAGGGGACTAGCGGGATCGTTCTTC.

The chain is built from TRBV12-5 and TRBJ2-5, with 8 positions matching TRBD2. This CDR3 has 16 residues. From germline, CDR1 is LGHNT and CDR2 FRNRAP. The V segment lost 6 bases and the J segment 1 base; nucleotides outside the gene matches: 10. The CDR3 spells CASGSGERGPQETQYF. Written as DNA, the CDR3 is TGTGCTAGTGGCTCCGGGGAGCGGGGGCCCCAAGAGACCCAGTACTTC.

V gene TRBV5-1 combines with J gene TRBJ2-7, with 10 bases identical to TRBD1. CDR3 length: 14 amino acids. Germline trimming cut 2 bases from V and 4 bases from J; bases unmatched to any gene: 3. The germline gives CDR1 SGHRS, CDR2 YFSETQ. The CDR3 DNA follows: TGCGCCAGCAGCTTCCCGGGACAGGGGTACGAGCAGTACTTC. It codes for CASSFPGQGYEQYF.

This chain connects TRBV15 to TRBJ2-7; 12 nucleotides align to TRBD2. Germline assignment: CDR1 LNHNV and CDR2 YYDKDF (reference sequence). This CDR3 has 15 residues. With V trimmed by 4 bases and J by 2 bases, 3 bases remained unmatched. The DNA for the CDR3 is TGTGCCACCAGCACCGGACTAGCGGGAACCTACGAGCAGTACTTC. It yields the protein CATSTGLAGTYEQYF.

The CDR3 here is CASSTGSYSGNTIYF. The DNA of the CDR3 is TGTGCCAGTAGCACCGGGAGCTACTCTGGAAACACCATATATTTT. J is TRBJ1-3 and V is TRBV19; D uncertain. CDR3 length: 15 amino acids. CDR1 and CDR2 from the germline V gene are LNHDA and SQIVND (reference sequence). The V end was cut by 6 bases, the J end by 0 bases, with 12 bases between.

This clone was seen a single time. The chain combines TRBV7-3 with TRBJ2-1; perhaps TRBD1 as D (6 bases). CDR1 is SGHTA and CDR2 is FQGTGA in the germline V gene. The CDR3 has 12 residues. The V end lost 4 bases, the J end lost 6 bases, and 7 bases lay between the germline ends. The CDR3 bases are TGTGCCAGCAGCTCACAGGGCAATGAGCAGTTCTTC. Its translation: CASSSQGNEQFF.

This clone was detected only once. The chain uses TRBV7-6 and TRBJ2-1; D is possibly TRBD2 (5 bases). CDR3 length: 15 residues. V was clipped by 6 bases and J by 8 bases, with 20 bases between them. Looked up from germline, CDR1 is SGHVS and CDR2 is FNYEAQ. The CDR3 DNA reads TGTGCCAGCAGAAAATTCGCGGGCGGGTCCGATGAGCAGTTCTTC. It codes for CASRKFAGGSDEQFF. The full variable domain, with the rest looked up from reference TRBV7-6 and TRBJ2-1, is GAGVSQSPRYKVTKRGQDVALRCDPISGHVSLYWYRQALGQGPEFLTYFNYEAQQDKSGLPNDRFSAERPEGSISTLTIQRTEQRDSAMYRCASRKFAGGSDEQFFGPGTRLTVL.

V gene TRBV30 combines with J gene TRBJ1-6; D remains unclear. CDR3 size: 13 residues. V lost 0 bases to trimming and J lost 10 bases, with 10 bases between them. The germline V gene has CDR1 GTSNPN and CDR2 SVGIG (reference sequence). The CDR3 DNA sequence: TGTGCCTGGAGTGTACGAAATAGATCACCCCTCCACTTT. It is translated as CAWSVRNRSPLHF.

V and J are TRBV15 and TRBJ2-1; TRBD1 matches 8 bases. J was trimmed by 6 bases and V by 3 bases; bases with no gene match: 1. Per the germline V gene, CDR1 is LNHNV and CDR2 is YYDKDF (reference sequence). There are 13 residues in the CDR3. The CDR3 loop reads CATSRTGANEQFF. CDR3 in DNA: TGTGCCACCAGCAGGACAGGGGCCAATGAGCAGTTCTTC.

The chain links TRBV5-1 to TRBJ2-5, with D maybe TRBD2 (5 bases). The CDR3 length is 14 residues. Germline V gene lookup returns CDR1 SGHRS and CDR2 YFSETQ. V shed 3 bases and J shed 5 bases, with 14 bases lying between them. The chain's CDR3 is CASSSETSGETQYF. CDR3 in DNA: TGCGCCAGCAGCTCCGAAACTTCGGGGGAGACCCAGTACTTC.